Listed below are T cell receptor beta chains from one sample, sequenced in a study of cytomegalovirus exposure and HLA in healthy donors. Clones were sequenced by immunoSEQ multiplex PCR, and TCRdb holds only the in-frame ones, with some missing. With tens of thousands of clones in the sample, the ten largest clones hold roughly 9.6%. The sample consisted of PBMCs. The origin of the receptors is a man aged 45 to 65 in good health and CMV-seropositive. CDR3s include the opening cysteine and the closing phenylalanine or tryptophan. Fields, in order: D gene, V gene, J gene, CDR3 protein, CDR3 DNA. D genes are given only for firm matches.

d_gene: TRBD2
v_gene: TRBV11-1
j_gene: TRBJ2-3
CDR3aa: CASSFRSGGTDTQYF
CDR3nt: TGTGCCAGCAGCTTCCGATCGGGAGGAACAGATACGCAGTATTTT

d_gene: TRBD2
v_gene: TRBV7-3
j_gene: TRBJ2-3
CDR3aa: CASSRTGTSGRRSTDTQYF
CDR3nt: TGTGCCAGCAGCCGAACCGGGACTAGCGGGAGAAGGAGCACAGATACGCAGTATTTT

d_gene: TRBD2
v_gene: TRBV4-3
j_gene: TRBJ2-5
CDR3aa: CASSWTSGGVQTQYF
CDR3nt: TGCGCCAGCAGCTGGACTAGCGGGGGAGTTCAGACCCAGTACTTC

d_gene: TRBD1
v_gene: TRBV23-1
j_gene: TRBJ2-5
CDR3aa: CASSLPGQGAPWQETQYF
CDR3nt: TGCGCCAGCAGTCTTCCGGGACAGGGGGCACCCTGGCAAGAGACCCAGTACTTC

d_gene: NA
v_gene: TRBV11-2
j_gene: TRBJ1-5
CDR3aa: CASSLESGGHQHF
CDR3nt: TGTGCCAGCAGCTTAGAAAGCGGGGGCCACCAGCATTTT

d_gene: TRBD2
v_gene: TRBV4-3
j_gene: TRBJ2-7
CDR3aa: CASSQETSGSSYEQYF
CDR3nt: TGCGCCAGCAGCCAAGAAACTAGCGGGAGCTCCTACGAGCAGTACTTC

d_gene: NA
v_gene: TRBV6-1
j_gene: TRBJ2-4
CDR3aa: CASSEWGEYF
CDR3nt: TGTGCCAGCAGTGAATGGGGCGAGTACTTC

d_gene: NA
v_gene: TRBV2
j_gene: TRBJ2-1
CDR3aa: CASSALASANEQFF
CDR3nt: TGTGCCAGCAGTGCACTAGCATCGGCCAATGAGCAGTTCTTC

d_gene: NA
v_gene: TRBV7-2
j_gene: TRBJ2-7
CDR3aa: CASSLGLLSSYEQYF
CDR3nt: TGTGCCAGCAGCCTGGGACTCCTGAGCTCCTACGAGCAGTACTTC

d_gene: TRBD2
v_gene: TRBV5-1
j_gene: TRBJ2-7
CDR3aa: CASSLTSGFSYEQYF
CDR3nt: TGCGCCAGCAGCTTGACTAGCGGGTTTTCCTACGAGCAGTACTTC

d_gene: TRBD1
v_gene: TRBV5-6
j_gene: TRBJ1-2
CDR3aa: CASSLGQGTGDGYTF
CDR3nt: TGTGCCAGCAGCCTGGGACAGGGTACCGGAGATGGCTACACCTTC

d_gene: NA
v_gene: TRBV7-9
j_gene: TRBJ2-7
CDR3aa: CASSSQLARSSYEQYF
CDR3nt: TGTGCCAGCAGCTCCCAACTAGCTAGGAGCTCCTACGAGCAGTACTTC

d_gene: NA
v_gene: TRBV6-5
j_gene: TRBJ1-2
CDR3aa: CASSYPAGGGGYGYTF
CDR3nt: TGTGCCAGCAGTTACCCCGCCGGGGGAGGGGGCTATGGCTACACCTTC

d_gene: NA
v_gene: TRBV7-2
j_gene: TRBJ1-1
CDR3aa: CASSPLGGSTEAFF
CDR3nt: TGTGCCAGCAGCCCGCTTGGGGGGAGCACTGAAGCTTTCTTT

d_gene: NA
v_gene: TRBV5-1
j_gene: TRBJ1-2
CDR3aa: CASSTTGRANYGYTF
CDR3nt: TGCGCCAGCAGCACCACAGGGAGGGCTAACTATGGCTACACCTTC

d_gene: TRBD1
v_gene: TRBV7-2
j_gene: TRBJ1-1
CDR3aa: CASSLGTGVSEAFF
CDR3nt: TGTGCCAGCAGCCTCGGGACAGGGGTCTCCGAAGCTTTCTTT

d_gene: TRBD1
v_gene: TRBV6-6
j_gene: TRBJ1-2
CDR3aa: CASRDRGYDGYTF
CDR3nt: TGTGCCTCTCGGGACAGGGGTTATGATGGCTACACCTTC

d_gene: NA
v_gene: TRBV28
j_gene: TRBJ2-7
CDR3aa: CASSTQLREQYF
CDR3nt: TGTGCCAGCAGTACACAGCTTCGGGAGCAGTACTTC

d_gene: NA
v_gene: TRBV7-2
j_gene: TRBJ2-6
CDR3aa: CASSLVGLRGANVLTF
CDR3nt: TGTGCCAGCAGCTTAGTTGGACTGCGCGGGGCCAACGTCCTGACTTTC

d_gene: TRBD1
v_gene: TRBV19
j_gene: TRBJ1-2
CDR3aa: CASSIPGQDYGYTF
CDR3nt: TGTGCCAGTAGTATCCCGGGACAGGACTATGGCTACACCTTC

d_gene: NA
v_gene: TRBV19
j_gene: TRBJ2-5
CDR3aa: CASSRSYRETQYF
CDR3nt: TGTGCCAGTAGTAGGAGTTATCGGGAGACCCAGTACTTC

d_gene: TRBD1
v_gene: TRBV19
j_gene: TRBJ1-5
CDR3aa: CASRDRVDQPQHF
CDR3nt: TGTGCCAGCCGGGACAGAGTGGATCAGCCCCAGCATTTT

d_gene: NA
v_gene: TRBV6-5
j_gene: TRBJ1-1
CDR3aa: CASTYLTGMNTEAFF
CDR3nt: TGTGCCAGCACCTACCTGACGGGGATGAACACTGAAGCTTTCTTT

d_gene: NA
v_gene: TRBV28
j_gene: TRBJ2-7
CDR3aa: CASTTIGYEQYF
CDR3nt: TGTGCCAGCACCACGATCGGTTACGAGCAGTACTTC

d_gene: TRBD1
v_gene: TRBV25-1
j_gene: TRBJ1-4
CDR3aa: CASSPIGTGGSKKLFF
CDR3nt: TGTGCCAGCAGTCCTATAGGGACAGGGGGCAGTAAAAAACTGTTTTTT

d_gene: TRBD1
v_gene: TRBV6-5
j_gene: TRBJ1-2
CDR3aa: CASRFGTANGYTF
CDR3nt: TGTGCCAGCAGATTCGGGACAGCCAACGGCTACACCTTC

d_gene: TRBD2
v_gene: TRBV6-1
j_gene: TRBJ2-1
CDR3aa: CASSVLSGSTYNEQFF
CDR3nt: TGTGCCAGCAGTGTCCTCAGCGGGAGCACCTACAATGAGCAGTTCTTC